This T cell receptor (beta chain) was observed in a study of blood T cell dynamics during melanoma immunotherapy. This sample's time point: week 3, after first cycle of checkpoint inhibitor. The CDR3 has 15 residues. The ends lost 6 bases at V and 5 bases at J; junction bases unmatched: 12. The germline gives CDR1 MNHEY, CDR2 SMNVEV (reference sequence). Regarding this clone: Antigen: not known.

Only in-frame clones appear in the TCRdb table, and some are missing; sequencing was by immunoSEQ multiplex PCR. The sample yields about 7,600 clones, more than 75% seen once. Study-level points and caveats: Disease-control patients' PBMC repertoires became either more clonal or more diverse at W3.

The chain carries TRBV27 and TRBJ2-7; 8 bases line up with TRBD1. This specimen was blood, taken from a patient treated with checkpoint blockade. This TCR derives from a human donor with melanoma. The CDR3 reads CASRLPGTGRHEQYF. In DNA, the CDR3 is TGTGCCAGCAGACTTCCCGGGACAGGAAGACACGAGCAGTACTTC.